This TCR beta chain was captured in a study of blood T cell repertoires in COVID-19. Only in-frame clones appear in the TCRdb table, and some are missing; sequencing was by immunoSEQ multiplex PCR. The table has some 100,000 clones, roughly 86% seen once. With V trimmed by 3 bases and J by 4 bases, 10 bases remained unmatched. The V gene's germline CDR1 is MNHEY and CDR2 SMNVEV (reference sequence). This CDR3 spans 18 amino acids. Sequenced sample: peripheral blood. This TCR was recovered from a man over 45 with active or convalescent COVID-19. The genes are TRBV27 and TRBJ2-2; 11 nucleotides align to TRBD2. The CDR3 loop reads CASSLVAGGQGGTGELFF. The DNA for the CDR3 is TGTGCCAGCAGTTTGGTAGCGGGGGGGCAAGGTGGCACCGGGGAGCTGTTTTTT.